This is a list of T cell receptor beta chains from one sample in a study of blood T cell repertoires in COVID-19. TCRdb keeps only in-frame clones here, not all; method: immunoSEQ multiplex PCR. The table shows 300,000 or so clones, with about 91% occurring only once. Sequencing was performed on peripheral blood. The receptors derive from a woman aged 30 to 39 who had recovered from COVID-19. CDR3s include the opening cysteine and the closing phenylalanine or tryptophan. Fields, in order: V gene, clone size, J gene, D gene, CDR3 protein, CDR3 DNA. The D gene is left open where the match is weak. Some rows have no size entry. The others give once, few or many, or a class for an expanded clone.

TRBV19	NA	TRBJ1-5	NA	CASTPYGSSNQPQHF	TGTGCCAGTACCCCTTATGGCAGTAGCAATCAGCCCCAGCATTTT
TRBV6-5	NA	TRBJ1-2	NA	CASSVDKRGGYTF	TGTGCCAGCAGCGTAGACAAACGGGGTGGCTACACCTTC
TRBV2	NA	TRBJ2-1	TRBD1	CASSLPGQLYNEQFF	TGTGCCAGCAGCCTTCCGGGACAGCTCTACAATGAGCAGTTCTTC
TRBV7-3	NA	TRBJ1-1	NA	CASGESSNTEAFF	TGTGCCAGCGGAGAATCATCCAACACTGAAGCTTTCTTT
TRBV10-1	NA	TRBJ2-1	NA	CASSESGRRVSYNEQFF	TGCGCCAGCAGTGAGTCAGGGCGGAGGGTCTCCTACAATGAGCAGTTCTTC
TRBV9	NA	TRBJ1-1	NA	CASSPRGPHFMNTEAFF	TGTGCCAGCAGCCCCAGAGGGCCGCATTTTATGAACACTGAAGCTTTCTTT
TRBV2	NA	TRBJ1-5	TRBD1	CASGGAGQGHQPQHF	TGTGCCAGCGGGGGGGCTGGACAGGGCCACCAGCCCCAGCATTTT
TRBV6-5	NA	TRBJ2-2	NA	CASSYAGENTGELFF	TGTGCCAGCAGTTACGCAGGGGAGAACACCGGGGAGCTGTTTTTT
TRBV6-6	NA	TRBJ1-2	NA	CASITGQRNNYGYTF	TGTGCCAGCATCACCGGACAGAGGAATAACTATGGCTACACCTTC
TRBV28	NA	TRBJ1-4	NA	CASSLMGAANEKLFF	TGTGCCAGCAGTTTAATGGGGGCGGCTAATGAAAAACTGTTTTTT
TRBV2	NA	TRBJ2-1	NA	CASSATAYSKGEQFF	TGTGCCAGCAGTGCTACAGCGTATTCTAAGGGGGAGCAGTTCTTC
TRBV3-1/TRBV3-2	NA	TRBJ1-4	NA	CASSPIDSNEKLFF	TGTGCCAGCAGCCCCATCGACAGTAATGAAAAACTGTTTTTT
TRBV13	NA	TRBJ2-1	TRBD1	CASSTRTGVRENNEQFF	TGTGCCAGCAGCACTCGAACAGGGGTTCGAGAGAACAATGAGCAGTTCTTC
TRBV27	NA	TRBJ1-1	NA	CASSLVGGTEAFF	TGTGCCAGCAGTTTAGTCGGCGGGACTGAAGCTTTCTTT
TRBV2	NA	TRBJ1-2	TRBD1	CASRGQGARGYTF	TGTGCCAGCAGGGGACAGGGGGCGAGGGGCTACACCTTC
TRBV18	NA	TRBJ2-7	NA	CASSREGGMAYEQYF	TGTGCCAGCTCACGGGAGGGGGGCATGGCCTACGAGCAGTACTTC
TRBV5-4	NA	TRBJ2-3	TRBD1	CASSLESRRTGFSDTQYF	TGTGCCAGCAGCTTGGAATCGCGGCGGACAGGTTTCTCAGATACGCAGTATTTT
TRBV4-2	once	TRBJ2-4	TRBD1	CASSPVGDSRNLAKNIQYF	TGTGCCAGCAGCCCCGTAGGGGACAGCCGGAACCTAGCCAAAAACATTCAGTACTTC
TRBV7-9	NA	TRBJ1-2	NA	CASGGGTSNYGYTF	TGTGCCAGCGGGGGAGGGACCTCCAACTATGGCTACACCTTC